What follows are 20 T cell receptor beta chains derived from one specimen sequenced in a study of graft-versus-host responses after intestinal transplantation. TCRdb's table, derived via immunoSEQ multiplex PCR, lists solely in-frame clones and lacks some. The table records some 76,000 clones, 80% to 90% of them present only once. Antigens of these TCRs are unknown. The starting material was unstimulated CD8+ T cells sorted from spleen or lymph node cells, obtained before transplant. All receptors come from a human donor who was the organ donor for an intestinal transplant.

This clone was detected only a few times. V is TRBV6-4 and J is TRBJ2-5, with 12 bases matching TRBD2. The J call may be faulty, since TRBJ2-7 better matches the DNA end. This CDR3 region has 16 residues. Per the germline V gene, CDR1 is MRHNA and CDR2 is SNTAGT. CDR3 DNA sequence: TGTGCCAGCAGTGAATTCACTAGCGGGGGGACCTACGAGCAGTACTTC. Its protein product is CASSEFTSGGTYEQYF.

This rearrangement joins TRBV9 to TRBJ2-1; 11 bases line up with TRBD2. V was pared by 0 bases and J by 6 bases, with 5 bases of the junction left unmatched. This CDR3 is built from 16 residues. Germline V CDR1 and CDR2: SGDLS, YYNGEE. The CDR3 spells CASSVGASGGSNEQFF. DNA for the CDR3: TGTGCCAGCAGCGTAGGGGCTAGCGGGGGGAGCAATGAGCAGTTCTTC.

The gene calls are TRBV11-2 and TRBJ2-7; a weak D match, TRBD2 (5 bases). Germline-derived CDR1 and CDR2 are SGHAT and FQNNGV. Trimming took off 5 bases at V and 4 bases at J, with 9 bases between the two ends. CDR3 length: 12 residues. The CDR3 DNA sequence: TGTGCCAGCAGCAACGGCGGGTACGAGCAGTACTTC. This sequence encodes CASSNGGYEQYF. Full variable domain (rest looked up from reference TRBV11-2 and TRBJ2-7): EAGVAQSPRYKIIEKRQSVAFWCNPISGHATLYWYQQILGQGPKLLIQFQNNGVVDDSQLPKDRFSAERLKGVDSTLKIQPAKLEDSAVYLCASSNGGYEQYFGPGTRLTVT.

The CDR3 DNA is TGTGCCAGCTCACCAAAGGAAGGGGCACTAGCCAAAAACATTCAGTACTTC. Amino acids: CASSPKEGALAKNIQYF. The genes are TRBV18 and TRBJ2-4, with a possible D match to TRBD1 (5 bases). The V end was cut by 2 bases, the J end by 0 bases, with 14 bases between. CDR1 and CDR2 (germline): KGHSH, LQKENI. The CDR3 loop spans 17 amino acids.

The chain carries TRBV27 and TRBJ2-5, with 9 positions matching TRBD2. The J segment lost 5 bases and the V segment lost 5 bases, leaving 12 bases of the junction unmatched. The CDR3 has 16 residues. Germline V gene sequence: CDR1 MNHEY, CDR2 SMNVEV (reference sequence). The CDR3 sequence is CASSSGGLISGETQYF. The DNA of the CDR3 is TGTGCCAGCAGTAGCGGGGGGTTAATTTCAGGGGAGACCCAGTACTTC.

The chain has TRBV6-5 and TRBJ2-7; D gene uncertain. The ends were cut back, 6 bases at V and 3 bases at J, with 9 bases in the middle. From germline, CDR1 is MNHEY and CDR2 SVGAGI. The CDR3 sequence is 12 residues long. DNA of the CDR3: TGTGCCAGCAGCCACACAAACTACGAGCAGTACTTC. Residues: CASSHTNYEQYF.

The chain has TRBV11-3 and TRBJ2-3, with TRBD1 identical over 11 bases. Trimming removed 1 base from V and 4 bases from J; junction bases left unmatched: 7. The CDR3 runs 17 residues. Germline CDR1 SGHNT, CDR2 YENEEA. CDR3 nucleotide sequence: TGTGCCAGCAGCTTAGGCGGGTTGGGACAGGGGGCAGATACGCAGTATTTT. Its translation: CASSLGGLGQGADTQYF.

CDR3 sequence: CASSQNSGAYYEQYF. The DNA for the CDR3 is TGCGCCAGCAGCCAAAACAGTGGAGCCTACTACGAGCAGTACTTC. This rearrangement joins TRBV4-1 to TRBJ2-7; D is unresolved. This CDR3 region has 15 residues. Germline CDR1 reads MGHRA; CDR2 reads YSYEKL. V lost 2 bases to trimming and J lost 3 bases, with 14 bases between them.

V is TRBV15 and J is TRBJ2-5, with 7 bases fitting TRBD1. Matching the DNA end better, TRBJ2-7 makes the J call doubtful. This CDR3 is 17 amino acids long. The germline CDR1 and CDR2 sequences are LNHNV and YYDKDF (reference sequence). DNA of the CDR3: TGTGCCACCAGCAGTCTTCCCCCGGGACAGAGCTCCTACGAGCAGTACTTC. Translating gives CATSSLPPGQSSYEQYF.

This clone was recorded a few times. The same CDR3 arises from other DNA sequences in this sample as well. V gene TRBV27 combines with J gene TRBJ2-7; D ambiguous. V was shortened by 2 bases and J by 4 bases, with 6 bases between the two germline ends. CDR1 MNHEY and CDR2 SMNVEV come from the germline V gene (reference sequence). The CDR3 extends over 12 amino acids. CDR3 sequence reads: CASSLEGYEQYF. The CDR3 DNA follows: TGTGCCAGCAGTTTAGAAGGGTACGAGCAGTACTTC.

The chain has TRBV25-1 and TRBJ1-1; TRBD1 is a possible D gene (5 bases). Germline CDR1 MGHDK, CDR2 SYGVNS. Trimming removed 3 bases from V and 5 bases from J, with 10 bases in between. This CDR3 region has 13 residues. The CDR3 loop reads CASSDWGVTEAFF. CDR3 DNA: TGTGCCAGCAGTGATTGGGGGGTTACTGAAGCTTTCTTT.

V gene TRBV7-2 combines with J gene TRBJ2-1; D is undetermined. Germline values: CDR1 SGHTA, CDR2 FQGNSA. V lost 4 bases and J 9 bases, leaving 10 bases between the germline ends. The length of the CDR3 is 12 residues. CDR3 sequence (DNA): TGTGCCAGCAGCTACACACCCGGTGAGCAGTTCTTC. Translated: CASSYTPGEQFF. Variable domain in full (rest from reference TRBV7-2 and TRBJ2-1): GAGVSQSPSNKVTEKGKDVELRCDPISGHTALYWYRQSLGQGLEFLIYFQGNSAPDKSGLPSDRFSAERTGGSVSTLTIQRTQQEDSAVYLCASSYTPGEQFFGPGTRLTVL.

The V call is TRBV25-1, the J call TRBJ2-2; 9 bases align to TRBD1. The germline gives CDR1 MGHDK, CDR2 SYGVNS. The V and J ends lost 5 bases and 5 bases, in that order; junction bases with no gene match: 9. The CDR3 is 16 residues long. The DNA of the CDR3 is TGTGCCAGCAGTACTAACAGGGGGCGAAGAACCGGGGAGCTGTTTTTT. It encodes CASSTNRGRRTGELFF.

The rearrangement uses TRBV4-1 and TRBJ1-4; 9 nucleotides line up with TRBD1. There are 14 residues in the CDR3. V was pared by 8 bases and J by 2 bases, with 3 bases of the junction left unmatched. Germline-derived CDR1 and CDR2 are MGHRA and YSYEKL. The CDR3: CASGTGNTNEKLFF. The CDR3 DNA is TGCGCCAGCGGGACAGGGAACACTAATGAAAAACTGTTTTTT.

The genes are TRBV7-9 and TRBJ2-2; the match to TRBD1 covers 7 bases. Germline V lookup: CDR1 SEHNR, CDR2 FQNEAQ (reference sequence). The CDR3 loop spans 16 amino acids. Trimming cost V 5 bases and J 0 bases; bases outside gene matches: 6. The CDR3 loop reads CASSADQGANTGELFF. CDR3 sequence (DNA): TGTGCCAGCAGCGCCGACCAGGGGGCGAACACCGGGGAGCTGTTTTTT.

The V and J genes are TRBV7-9 and TRBJ1-5; D is unclear. V shed 1 base and J shed 4 bases, with 2 bases lying between them. The CDR3 spans 12 residues. Germline V CDR1 and CDR2: SEHNR, FQNEAQ (reference sequence). The CDR3 DNA sequence: TGTGCCAGCAGCTTAGATAATCAGCCCCAGCATTTT. It codes for CASSLDNQPQHF.

This chain joins TRBV28 and TRBJ2-1; D is unclear. The germline V gene encodes CDR1 MDHEN and CDR2 SYDVKM. There are 14 residues in the CDR3. V was shortened by 1 base and J by 4 bases, with 8 bases between the two germline ends. The CDR3 coding sequence is TGTGCCAGCAGTTTATTTCAGAATTACAATGAGCAGTTCTTC. It specifies CASSLFQNYNEQFF.

The chain recombines TRBV10-2 with TRBJ1-2, with TRBD1 identical over 8 bases. CDR3 length: 16 residues. With V trimmed by 0 bases and J by 7 bases, 10 bases remained unmatched. Germline V gene data show CDR1 as WSHSY and CDR2 as SAAADI. In DNA form, the CDR3 reads TGCGCCAGCAGTGAGTCGGGGACAGGAGAAATGGTTGGCTACACCTTC. It specifies CASSESGTGEMVGYTF.

This clone was detected only once. This chain joins TRBV4-1 and TRBJ2-3, with D perhaps being TRBD1 or TRBD2 (6 bases each). Per the germline V gene, CDR1 is MGHRA and CDR2 is YSYEKL. V was clipped by 0 bases and J by 6 bases, with 16 bases between them. The CDR3 has 16 residues. CDR3 amino acids: CASSQEPPGGGDTQYF. CDR3 coding DNA: TGCGCCAGCAGCCAAGAGCCTCCCGGGGGCGGGGATACGCAGTATTTT.

The chain couples TRBV7-7 to TRBJ2-1; 7 bases match TRBD2. J lost 5 bases, V lost 2 bases, and 6 bases had no gene match. In germline, CDR1 is SSHAT, CDR2 FNYEAQ (reference sequence). This CDR3 has 15 residues. CDR3 bases: TGTGCCAGCAGCTTAAGCCCCGGGGGGAACAATGAGCAGTTCTTC. This translates into CASSLSPGGNNEQFF.